Sequencing of this T cell receptor beta chain was carried out in a study of blood T cell repertoires in COVID-19. About the research overall: The cDNA or gDNA used as material had been derived from T cells, B-cell-depleted T cells, or PBMCs.

Germline-derived CDR1 and CDR2 are KGHSH and LQKENI. Trimming cost V 4 bases and J 10 bases, with 25 bases left between them. CDR3 length: 17 amino acids. TCRdb keeps only in-frame clones here, not all; method: immunoSEQ multiplex PCR. This sample has 290,000 or so clones, with roughly 87% found just once. The sequence came from a man between 18 and 29 years old with active or convalescent COVID-19. The rearrangement joins TRBV18 to TRBJ1-4, with D possibly matching TRBD1 (6 bases). Sequencing was performed on peripheral blood. The CDR3 DNA sequence: TGTGCCAGCTCACTAAACAACAGGGAAACGGTATTAGGAAAACTGTTTTTT. It codes for CASSLNNRETVLGKLFF.